Each of the 9 T cell receptor beta chains below was sequenced from the same sample in a study of identical twins. TCRdb re-called the 5' RACE reads with MiXCR, one entry per CDR3 protein. This sample has 230,000 or so distinct CDR3 sequences, with about 9% found just once. These data were also filed under a second study, of yellow fever vaccine responses in identical twins.

Sequencing input: CD8+ T cells sorted from blood. These receptors were obtained from a woman aged 18-29 years in good health.

This clonotype was detected ten times or more. The chain recombines TRBV4-3 with TRBJ1-1; D gene unclear. Germline V lookup: CDR1 LGHNA, CDR2 YSLEER. The CDR3 totals 16 residues. Trimming left V 0 bases short and J 4 bases short, with 15 bases between. The CDR3 DNA reads as TGCGCCAGCAGCCAAGATGGAGAGGGAACGACCACTGAAGCTTTCTTT. Translating it yields CASSQDGEGTTTEAFF.

In its sample, this clonotype was seen a few times. The chain's CDR3 is CASSSDPDTAYEQYF. DNA of the CDR3: TGCGCCAGCAGCTCCGATCCCGACACGGCCTACGAGCAGTACTTC. The chain combines TRBV4-1 with TRBJ2-7, with unresolved D. This CDR3 contains 15 residues. Trimming stripped 5 bases from V and 2 bases from J, with 16 bases between. Germline V gene lookup returns CDR1 MGHRA and CDR2 YSYEKL.

This chain connects TRBV12-3 or TRBV12-4 to TRBJ1-2; D may be TRBD1 (5 bases). V was cut by 0 bases and J by 4 bases, with 9 bases left in between. This CDR3 region has 14 residues. CDR3 residues: CASSLAGAGYGYTF. The CDR3 DNA is TGTGCCAGCAGTTTAGCCGGGGCAGGCTATGGCTACACCTTC.

The chain links TRBV7-9 to TRBJ1-1, with 8 bases aligning to TRBD1. The V segment lost 5 bases and the J segment 6 bases; nucleotides outside the gene matches: 11. CDR3 length equals 15 residues. Looked up from germline, CDR1 is SEHNR and CDR2 is FQNEAQ (reference sequence). This CDR3 reads CASSANQGAVAEAFF. CDR3 nucleotide sequence: TGTGCCAGCAGCGCCAACCAGGGGGCGGTGGCTGAAGCTTTCTTT.

This clonotype was detected a few times. This chain connects TRBV27 to TRBJ2-1; D is unresolved. The CDR3 sequence is 15 residues long. V was clipped by 0 bases and J by 2 bases, with 8 bases between them. Germline V gene sequence: CDR1 MNHEY, CDR2 SMNVEV (reference sequence). The CDR3 protein is CASSLSSYAYNEQFF. The CDR3 nucleotides are TGTGCCAGCAGTTTATCCAGCTATGCCTACAATGAGCAGTTCTTC.

The chain links TRBV28 to TRBJ2-1; D gene uncertain. V was pared by 7 bases and J by 9 bases, with 10 bases between. Looked up from germline, CDR1 is MDHEN and CDR2 is SYDVKM. The length of the CDR3 is 11 residues. CDR3 coding DNA: TGTGCCAGCACCACGTTGGGTGAGCAGTTCTTC. Its protein is CASTTLGEQFF.

The table lists this clonotype with many counts. This chain joins TRBV4-1 and TRBJ2-1; 7 positions agree with TRBD2. J gave up 8 bases and V 4 bases, and 11 bases lay outside the gene matches. The CDR3 has 15 residues. Germline assignment: CDR1 MGHRA and CDR2 YSYEKL. The CDR3 sequence: CASSRHGEGPYEQFF. As DNA, the CDR3 is TGCGCCAGCAGCCGCCATGGGGAGGGCCCCTATGAGCAGTTCTTC.

This clonotype was seen a handful of times. This chain joins TRBV28 and TRBJ1-5; D unresolved. Trimming pared 5 bases from V and 5 bases from J, leaving 19 bases between. The CDR3 is 16 residues long. The germline gives CDR1 MDHEN, CDR2 SYDVKM. CDR3 coding DNA: TGTGCCAGCAGTCCCTCTTTTGGAGGGTGGGATCAGCCCCAGCATTTT. Protein product: CASSPSFGGWDQPQHF.

This chain connects TRBV28 to TRBJ2-1; 8 positions match TRBD1. CDR3 length: 15 residues. Trimming took 2 bases from V and 6 from J; bases not matched to a gene: 6. In germline, CDR1 is MDHEN, CDR2 SYDVKM. The CDR3, as DNA: TGTGCCAGCAGTTTACGTACAGGGGGTGGCAATGAGCAGTTCTTC. Amino acid sequence: CASSLRTGGGNEQFF.